These T cell receptor beta chains were read from a single sample in a study of blood T cell repertoires in COVID-19. Using immunoSEQ multiplex PCR, the repertoire was profiled, and TCRdb retains in-frame clones only, with some absent. The data contain about 230,000 clones, 80% to 90% of them singletons. Sequenced material: peripheral blood. All receptors come from a man between 35 and 55 years old with acute or convalescent COVID-19. Both conserved end residues are part of each CDR3. The order of the fields is D gene, CDR3 length, V gene, CDR3 protein. A D gene is named only where the DNA matches it firmly.

d_gene: .
len: 14
v_gene: TRBV18
CDR3aa: CASSPREFNYGYTF

d_gene: TRBD2
len: 14
v_gene: TRBV5-1
CDR3aa: CASSPGGGSYEQYF

d_gene: .
len: 14
v_gene: TRBV2
CDR3aa: CASSVRRGNNIQYF

d_gene: TRBD1
len: 15
v_gene: TRBV28
CDR3aa: CASRGQGGNTGELFF

d_gene: .
len: 14
v_gene: TRBV11-2
CDR3aa: CASSFSWGPNEQYF

d_gene: .
len: 16
v_gene: TRBV6-6
CDR3aa: CASSHGEGSSGNTIYF

d_gene: TRBD1
len: 12
v_gene: TRBV6-5
CDR3aa: CASRTGGKPQHF

d_gene: .
len: 15
v_gene: TRBV18
CDR3aa: CASSPGQLLHSPLHF

d_gene: .
len: 14
v_gene: TRBV2
CDR3aa: CASRAGVSNQPQHF

d_gene: TRBD2
len: 15
v_gene: TRBV7-2
CDR3aa: CASSFTSGVTNEQFF

d_gene: .
len: 14
v_gene: TRBV5-4
CDR3aa: CASSPGGTNSGYTF

d_gene: TRBD1
len: 12
v_gene: TRBV30
CDR3aa: CAWGQGGNIQYF

d_gene: TRBD1
len: 15
v_gene: TRBV2
CDR3aa: CASSEETGETVEAFF

d_gene: .
len: 14
v_gene: TRBV6-5
CDR3aa: CASSSGGRGEKLFF

d_gene: .
len: 16
v_gene: TRBV7-2
CDR3aa: CASSSREGGENQPQHF

d_gene: .
len: 15
v_gene: TRBV28
CDR3aa: CASSYTGLTQETQYF

d_gene: TRBD1
len: 13
v_gene: TRBV30
CDR3aa: CAWSDRVNEKLFF

d_gene: .
len: 19
v_gene: TRBV24-1
CDR3aa: CATSDPRVVDSRDQEGYTF

d_gene: .
len: 13
v_gene: TRBV10-3
CDR3aa: CAISEGEHTEAFF

d_gene: .
len: 12
v_gene: TRBV18
CDR3aa: CASSPERREQFF

d_gene: .
len: 11
v_gene: TRBV7-9
CDR3aa: CASSFKNEQFF

d_gene: .
len: 15
v_gene: TRBV4-2
CDR3aa: CASSQAATGNQPQHF

d_gene: TRBD1
len: 17
v_gene: TRBV11-2
CDR3aa: CASSLYDRDGLNTEAFF

d_gene: .
len: 15
v_gene: TRBV30
CDR3aa: CAWRALPGHSYGYTF

d_gene: .
len: 13
v_gene: TRBV12-3/TRBV12-4
CDR3aa: CASSRTGNQPQHF

d_gene: .
len: 12
v_gene: TRBV18
CDR3aa: CASSPGGEPQHF

d_gene: .
len: 13
v_gene: TRBV5-5
CDR3aa: CASSFEANYGYTF

d_gene: .
len: 14
v_gene: TRBV6-1
CDR3aa: CASSEVQNGGTQYF

d_gene: TRBD1
len: 13
v_gene: TRBV27
CDR3aa: CASSSGQVKEAFF

d_gene: .
len: 15
v_gene: TRBV6-6
CDR3aa: CASSHPDSIQETQYF

d_gene: TRBD1
len: 14
v_gene: TRBV5-4
CDR3aa: CASSTGTGLDEQYF

d_gene: TRBD1
len: 15
v_gene: TRBV19
CDR3aa: CASSPGQTLNTEAFF

d_gene: TRBD2
len: 14
v_gene: TRBV5-1
CDR3aa: CASSLEGRAGELFF

d_gene: .
len: 18
v_gene: TRBV9
CDR3aa: CASSAALIGALLQDTQYF

d_gene: TRBD2
len: 17
v_gene: TRBV24-1
CDR3aa: CATSDSTAGGMYNEQFF

d_gene: .
len: 14
v_gene: TRBV11-2
CDR3aa: CASSLGDDISPLHF

d_gene: TRBD1
len: 16
v_gene: TRBV30
CDR3aa: CAWRRTGTADNSPLHF

d_gene: TRBD1
len: 19
v_gene: TRBV19
CDR3aa: CASSILRNPGTGIDQPQHF

d_gene: TRBD2
len: 18
v_gene: TRBV5-6
CDR3aa: CASSLWTSGGRSTDTQYF

d_gene: .
len: 14
v_gene: TRBV11-2
CDR3aa: CASSRAQGSTEAFF

d_gene: .
len: 11
v_gene: TRBV12-3/TRBV12-4
CDR3aa: CASSPGHAQFF

d_gene: .
len: 14
v_gene: TRBV27
CDR3aa: CASSWAGYNSPLHF

d_gene: TRBD1
len: 14
v_gene: TRBV5-5
CDR3aa: CASSSWGQYYEQYF

d_gene: .
len: 14
v_gene: TRBV2
CDR3aa: CASMSGVSYNEQFF

d_gene: TRBD1
len: 14
v_gene: TRBV2
CDR3aa: CASSFQGVYQPQHF

d_gene: TRBD1
len: 15
v_gene: TRBV14
CDR3aa: CASSPSGQGNYGYTF

d_gene: .
len: 13
v_gene: TRBV7-2
CDR3aa: CASSSSRGDIQYF

d_gene: .
len: 12
v_gene: TRBV18
CDR3aa: CASSRGQPEAFF